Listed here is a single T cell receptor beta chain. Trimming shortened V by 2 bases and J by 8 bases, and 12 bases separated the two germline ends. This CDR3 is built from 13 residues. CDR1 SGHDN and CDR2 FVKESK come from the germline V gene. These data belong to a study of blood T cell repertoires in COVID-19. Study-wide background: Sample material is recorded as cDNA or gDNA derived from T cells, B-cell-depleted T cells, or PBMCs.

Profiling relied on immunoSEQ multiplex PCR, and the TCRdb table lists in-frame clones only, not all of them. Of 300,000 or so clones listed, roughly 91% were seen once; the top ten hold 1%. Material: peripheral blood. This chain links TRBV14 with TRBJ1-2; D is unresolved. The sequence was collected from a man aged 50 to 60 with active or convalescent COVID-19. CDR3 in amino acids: CASSQSGPQGYTF. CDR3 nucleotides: TGTGCCAGCAGCCAATCTGGCCCACAGGGCTACACCTTC.